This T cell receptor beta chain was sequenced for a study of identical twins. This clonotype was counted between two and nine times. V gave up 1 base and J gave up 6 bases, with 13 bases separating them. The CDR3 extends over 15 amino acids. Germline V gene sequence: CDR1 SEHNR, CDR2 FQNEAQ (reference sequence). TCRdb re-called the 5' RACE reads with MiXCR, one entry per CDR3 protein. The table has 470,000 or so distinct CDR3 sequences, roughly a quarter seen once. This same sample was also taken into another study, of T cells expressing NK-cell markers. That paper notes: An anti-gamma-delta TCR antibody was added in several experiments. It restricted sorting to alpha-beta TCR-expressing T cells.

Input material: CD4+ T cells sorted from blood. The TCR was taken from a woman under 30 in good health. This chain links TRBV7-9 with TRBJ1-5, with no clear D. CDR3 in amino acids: CASSLVGTAPQPQHF. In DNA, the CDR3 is TGTGCCAGCAGCTTAGTCGGTACAGCGCCTCAGCCCCAGCATTTT. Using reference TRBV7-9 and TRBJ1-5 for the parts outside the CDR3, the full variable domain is DTGVSQNPRHKITKRGQNVTFRCDPISEHNRLYWYRQTLGQGPEFLTYFQNEAQLEKSRLLSDRFSAERPKGSFSTLEIQRTEQGDSAMYLCASSLVGTAPQPQHFGDGTRLSIL.